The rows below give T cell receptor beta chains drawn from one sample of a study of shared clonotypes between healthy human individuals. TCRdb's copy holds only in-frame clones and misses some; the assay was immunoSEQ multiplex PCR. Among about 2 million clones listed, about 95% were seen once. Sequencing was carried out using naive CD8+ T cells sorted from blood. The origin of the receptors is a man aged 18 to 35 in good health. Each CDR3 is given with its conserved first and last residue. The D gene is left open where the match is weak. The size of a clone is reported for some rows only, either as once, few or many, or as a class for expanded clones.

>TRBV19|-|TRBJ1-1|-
CASSIRDAANTEAFF
TGTGCCAGTAGTATCCGAGATGCTGCGAACACTGAAGCTTTCTTT
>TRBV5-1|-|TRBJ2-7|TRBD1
CASSPGTVFYEQYF
TGCGCCAGCAGCCCCGGGACAGTTTTTTACGAGCAGTACTTC
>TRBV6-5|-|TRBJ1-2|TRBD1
CASSRTGSQAGYTF
TGTGCCAGCAGTCGGACAGGCTCTCAGGCTGGCTACACCTTC
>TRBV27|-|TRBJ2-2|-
CASSFLNVRGAGTGELFF
TGTGCCAGCAGTTTCCTGAACGTCCGGGGGGCGGGCACCGGGGAGCTGTTTTTT
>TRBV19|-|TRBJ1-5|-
CASSIQENRVGISNQPQHF
TGTGCCAGTAGTATTCAAGAGAACAGGGTGGGGATTAGCAATCAGCCCCAGCATTTT
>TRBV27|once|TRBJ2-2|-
CASSFRDKLNTGELFF
TGTGCCAGCAGTTTCAGGGATAAGCTGAACACCGGGGAGCTGTTTTTT
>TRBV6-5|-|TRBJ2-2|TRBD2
CASSYVAGEGTGELFF
TGTGCCAGCAGTTACGTGGCGGGAGAGGGCACCGGGGAGCTGTTTTTT
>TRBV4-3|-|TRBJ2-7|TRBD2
CASSQGLAGEGAYEQYF
TGCGCCAGCAGCCAAGGACTAGCGGGAGAAGGGGCCTACGAGCAGTACTTC
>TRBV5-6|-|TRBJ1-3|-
CASSLAEGNTIYF
TGTGCCAGCAGCTTGGCCGAGGGAAACACCATATATTTT
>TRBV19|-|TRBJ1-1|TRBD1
CAAATGDGAEAFF
TGTGCCGCCGCGACAGGGGACGGGGCTGAAGCTTTCTTT
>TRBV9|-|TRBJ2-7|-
CASSEGRSSYEQYF
TGTGCCAGCAGCGAGGGAAGGAGCTCCTACGAGCAGTACTTC
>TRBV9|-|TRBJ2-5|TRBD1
CASSVEGPGGPLETQYF
TGTGCCAGCAGCGTAGAGGGGCCAGGGGGTCCGTTAGAGACCCAGTACTTC
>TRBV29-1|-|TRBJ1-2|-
CSVGTRATRGYTF
TGCAGCGTTGGGACCCGGGCCACGCGGGGCTACACCTTC
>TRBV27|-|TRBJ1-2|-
CASSRGAGYTF
TGTGCCAGCAGCCGGGGGGCGGGCTACACCTTC
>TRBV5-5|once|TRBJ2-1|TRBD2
CASSTGPGGNEQFF
TGTGCCAGCAGCACGGGACCGGGAGGCAATGAGCAGTTCTTC
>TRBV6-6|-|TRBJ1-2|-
CASTRDAYGYTF
TGTGCCAGCACCAGGGACGCCTATGGCTACACCTTC
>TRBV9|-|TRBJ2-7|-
CASSVQGGEQYF
TGTGCCAGCAGCGTACAGGGGGGTGAGCAGTACTTC
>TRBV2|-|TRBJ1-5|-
CASSERGGWDQPQHF
TGTGCCAGCAGTGAAAGGGGAGGTTGGGATCAGCCCCAGCATTTT
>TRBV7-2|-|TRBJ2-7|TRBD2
CASGWGGSYEQYF
TGTGCCAGCGGGTGGGGCGGGAGCTACGAGCAGTACTTC
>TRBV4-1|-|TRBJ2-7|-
CASSQVGGSAYEQYF
TGCGCCAGCAGCCAAGTAGGCGGATCAGCCTACGAGCAGTACTTC
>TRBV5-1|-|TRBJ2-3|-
CASSSNYDTQYF
TGCGCCAGCAGCAGCAACTACGATACGCAGTATTTT
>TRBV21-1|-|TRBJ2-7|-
CASSEMEHRVSYEQYF
TGTGCCAGCAGTGAGATGGAGCACAGGGTATCCTACGAGCAGTACTTC
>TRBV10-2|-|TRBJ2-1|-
CASSDLNNEQFF
TGCGCCAGCAGTGATCTGAACAATGAGCAGTTCTTC
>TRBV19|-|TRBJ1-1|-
CASSITFGTEAFF
TGTGCCAGTAGTATTACGTTTGGCACTGAAGCTTTCTTT
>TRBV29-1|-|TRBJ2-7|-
CSVEDSLSYEQYF
TGCAGCGTTGAGGACAGCCTTTCCTACGAGCAGTACTTC